This T cell receptor (beta chain) comes out of a study of T cells after yellow fever vaccination. Regarding the study as a whole: Most clones from primary vaccination resurfaced after the booster (about 95% CD4, 70% to 90% CD8).

TCRdb processed the 5' RACE reads anew with MiXCR; each CDR3 protein has one entry. The repertoire consists of about 170,000 distinct CDR3 sequences, with about 6.2% occurring once and the leading ten covering under 3%. Comments on this clonotype: Its target is unknown.

V lost 6 bases and J lost 2, with 15 bases in between. CDR1 SGHTA and CDR2 FQGNSA come from the germline V gene. The CDR3 covers 15 residues. This specimen consisted of CD4+ T cells sorted from PBMCs, obtained on the day of the first yellow fever vaccination. The chain joins TRBV7-2 to TRBJ2-3; D gene ambiguous. The clonotype was recovered from a man younger than 35 who received the YFV17D yellow fever vaccine. CDR3 in DNA: TGTGCCAGCAGACTCGGACCACAGCCCACAGATACGCAGTATTTT. Translating it yields CASRLGPQPTDTQYF.